Below, one T cell receptor (beta chain) is given with its context. Its matching antigen is unknown. Some clones are missing from TCRdb's copy, which holds only in-frame ones; the method was immunoSEQ multiplex PCR. The data hold tens of thousands of clones, with about 86% observed a single time. This record belongs to a study of OX40 agonist ivuxolimab in advanced cancers. On the study more broadly: Allowance was made for prior anti-PD-1, anti-PD-L1 or anti-CTLA-4 therapy, and about 44% had some. Study conclusions and caveats: CD8+ T cells (on average) carried more expanded clones than CD4+ T cells.

The CDR3 is made up of 12 amino acids. Per germline, CDR1 MNHEY and CDR2 SMNVEV (reference sequence). V shed 4 bases and J shed 1 base, with 4 bases lying between them. The chain couples TRBV27 to TRBJ1-1; no reliable D call. Sequenced here: CD4+ or CD8+ T cells sorted from blood, sampled in a trial of the OX40 agonist ivuxolimab. The source of this sequence is an adult with an advanced solid tumor such as melanoma, head and neck, liver or kidney cancer. The CDR3 DNA reads TGTGCCAGCAGTTACAGGAACACTGAAGCTTTCTTT. Amino acid sequence: CASSYRNTEAFF.